This T cell receptor beta chain stems from a study of blood T cell repertoires in COVID-19. CDR3 size: 13 residues. V gave up 2 bases and J gave up 5 bases, with 7 bases separating them. The V gene's germline CDR1 is KGHSH and CDR2 LQKENI. Clones were sequenced by immunoSEQ multiplex PCR, and TCRdb holds only the in-frame ones, with some missing. The repertoire includes 68,000 or so clones, around 85% of them detected once, and around 9.4% sits in the top ten. Source material: peripheral blood. The rearrangement uses TRBV18 and TRBJ2-1, with a possible D match to TRBD1 (5 bases). The clonotype comes from a woman between 45 and 60 years old with acute or convalescent COVID-19. The CDR3 sequence: CASSPGAHNEQFF. The DNA of the CDR3 is TGTGCCAGCTCACCAGGGGCCCACAATGAGCAGTTCTTC. The variable domain in full, with the rest retrieved from reference TRBV18 and TRBJ2-1, is NAGVMQNPRHLVRRRGQEARLRCSPMKGHSHVYWYRQLPEEGLKFMVYLQKENIIDESGMPKERFSAEFPKEGPSILRIQQVVRGDSAAYFCASSPGAHNEQFFGPGTRLTVL.